This T cell receptor beta chain was recovered during a study of T cell changes during pregnancy in multiple sclerosis (dated by TCRdb to between 2019 and 2020). As for the study more broadly: The study looked at changes in the T cell repertoire across pregnancy in women with multiple sclerosis.

Library generation was performed with the immunoSEQ multiplex PCR assay. TCRdb holds this immuneACCESS table with in-frame rearrangements only. Some clones are missing; in checked studies, unresolved V genes explain under half, and the rest has no known cause. The sample records tens of thousands of clones, 80% to 95% of which are singletons. The top ten clones comprise under 0.4% of the sample. Reading from cysteine to phenylalanine, the CDR3 counts 13 amino acids. The sequence is cut down to CDR3 DNA, 39 bases in frame from base 1. Taken from the germline V gene (reference sequence), the CDR1 and CDR2 loops are SSHAT and FNYEAQ. This clone was picked up a small number of times. Its binding antigen is unknown. One junction end disagrees with the germline gene, perhaps due to a read error.

This sample comprised CD4+ T cells from peripheral blood mononuclear cells, obtained in the third trimester of pregnancy. The rearrangement joined TRBV7-7 to TRBJ2-5, with no reliable assignment of the D segment. The source of this sequence is a female donor in good health, enrolled as a control in a pregnancy study. This receptor carries the CDR3 CASSLGAEETQYF. The DNA sequence is TGTGCTAGCAGCTTAGGCGCGGAGGAGACCCAGTACTTC.